The 4 T cell receptor beta chains below all came from one sample that was sequenced in a study of blood T cell repertoires in COVID-19. The protocol was immunoSEQ multiplex PCR, while the TCRdb copy is restricted to in-frame clones and leaves out a portion. The repertoire consists of fewer than 200,000 clones, with 85% occurring once and the leading ten covering 7.5% to 10%. The sequenced material came from peripheral blood. All receptors derive from a woman older than 75 with COVID-19, enrolled during active disease.

The V gene is TRBV7-6, the J gene TRBJ2-5; 11 bases line up with TRBD2. This CDR3 region has 17 residues. Unmatched junction bases numbered 11, after V lost 5 bases and J lost 3 bases. From germline, CDR1 is SGHVS and CDR2 FNYEAQ. The CDR3 protein is CASSPAGGLAGEETQYF. As DNA, the CDR3 is TGTGCCAGCAGCCCGGCGGGCGGACTAGCGGGCGAAGAGACCCAGTACTTC. Together with reference TRBV7-6 and TRBJ2-5, the CDR3 gives the full variable domain: GAGVSQSPRYKVTKRGQDVALRCDPISGHVSLYWYRQALGQGPEFLTYFNYEAQQDKSGLPNDRFSAERPEGSISTLTIQRTEQRDSAMYRCASSPAGGLAGEETQYFGPGTRLLVL.

This clone has just one count. This sequence joins TRBV4-1 and TRBJ2-1; 9 nucleotides agree with TRBD2. Germline CDR1 reads MGHRA; CDR2 reads YSYEKL. The CDR3 has 16 amino acids. The V gene end was trimmed by 4 bases and the J gene end by 1 base; junction bases not matched to a gene: 5. CDR3 region: CASSLSSGMSYNEQFF. The CDR3, as DNA: TGCGCCAGCAGCCTTTCTAGCGGGATGTCCTACAATGAGCAGTTCTTC.

The chain links TRBV27 to TRBJ1-2, with D perhaps matching TRBD1 (6 bases). Trimming shortened V by 8 bases and J by 0 bases, and 10 bases separated the two germline ends. The CDR3 sequence is 13 residues long. CDR1 and CDR2 (germline): MNHEY, SMNVEV (reference sequence). The CDR3 DNA follows: TGTGCCAGCCGACAGGCGACTAACTATGGCTACACCTTC. Protein: CASRQATNYGYTF.

The chain combines TRBV18 with TRBJ1-4, with no clear D. Trimming shortened V by 2 bases and J by 7 bases, and 8 bases separated the two germline ends. The germline V gene encodes CDR1 KGHSH and CDR2 LQKENI. The CDR3 sequence is 13 residues long. In DNA, the CDR3 is TGTGCCAGCTCACCAGGGGAGGGTGAAAAACTGTTTTTT. Amino acids: CASSPGEGEKLFF.